This T cell receptor beta chain was obtained from a study of blood T cell repertoires in COVID-19. V was clipped by 3 bases and J by 7 bases; unmatched bases: 7. CDR3 size: 15 residues. CDR1 and CDR2 (germline): SGHNT, YYREEE (reference sequence). Sequenced by immunoSEQ multiplex PCR; TCRdb stores in-frame clones only, minus some. The sample holds some 170,000 clones; around 80% are singletons and the top ten take around 19%. The sample taken for sequencing was peripheral blood. This chain connects TRBV5-4 to TRBJ1-6; 7 bases align to TRBD1. The clonotype originates from a woman aged 80 or older with acute or convalescent COVID-19. The CDR3 region has the DNA TGTGCCAGCAGCTCTACAGGGGCAGGGAATTCACCCCTCCACTTT. Residues: CASSSTGAGNSPLHF.